Included here is one T cell receptor (beta chain) sequence, with context. Its specificity is not known. These data are taken from a study of CD8+ T cells in alopecia areata. Whole-study context: Administration of oral tofacitinib to treated patients was at 5 to 10 mg twice daily.

From germline, CDR1 is SGHRS and CDR2 YFSETQ. The CDR3 has 15 residues. V lost 3 bases to trimming and J lost 3 bases; unmatched junction nucleotides: 6. RNA, once extracted, was reverse transcribed into cDNA for use as the sequencing template. Using immunoSEQ multiplex PCR, the repertoire was profiled, and TCRdb retains in-frame clones only, with some absent. The sample carries some 200,000 clones, 59% recorded once. Study findings and constraints: Shared TCR sequences were less clear between patients than in mice, possibly partly from HLA diversity.

Lesional scalp punch biopsies and peripheral blood were collected from alopecia areata patients. This TCR came from a human donor with alopecia areata. The sample here was CD4+ T cells sorted from blood, taken at week 0. The chain is built from TRBV5-1 and TRBJ2-1, with 7 nucleotides matching TRBD1. CDR3 DNA sequence: TGCGCCAGCAGCTACGACAGGGCCGACTACAATGAGCAGTTCTTC. It encodes CASSYDRADYNEQFF.